This T cell receptor (beta chain) was obtained from a study of CD8+CD57+ T cells in acquired aplastic anemia (dated by TCRdb to between 2017 and 2018). About the study as a whole: Extracted DNA from sorted CD4+ and CD8+ cells averaged around 3.3 ug, ranging from roughly 0.19 to 27.4 ug. Healthy donor samples averaged approximately 10 million reads for CD4+ and 11 million to 14 million for CD8+ cells. Results and caveats for the whole study, not just this receptor: Twenty-nine CD8+ CDR3 sequences were found to be shared between patients and controls, but these sequences appeared to be highly expressed in patients and within the immunodominant clones of the patients. CD8+ Simpson's diversity did not differ significantly between patients and healthy controls (P=0.060).

The germline V gene encodes CDR1 MNHEY and CDR2 SMNVEV (reference sequence). V and J lose 6 bases and 0 bases, and a span of 18 bases separates them. The CDR3, cysteine through phenylalanine, is 17 amino acids long. Only the CDR3 DNA is retained, 51 bases long and in frame from the first base. Genomic DNA served as template for TCR beta VDJ combination and CDR3 sequence profiling. TCR repertoire sequencing was run on an Illumina HiSeq 2000. On the authors' methods: Repertoires were assessed using TRBV/TRBJ rearrangement plots, CDR3 size and DJ length profiles, and Simpson's diversity index. The most abundant DNA sequence in the deep sequencing data was taken as the immunodominant clone. CDR3 amino acid sequences were screened for sharing across subjects and were compared with published repertoires and the VDJdb database. The raw public reads went through TCRdb reprocessing: fastp at Q25, MiXCR clone calling, in-frame beta chains kept. Rows with a matching CDR3 protein are joined into one entry that keeps the most common DNA and genes. The authors' filters were not applied to this entry. This sample lists some 120,000 distinct CDR3 sequences; about 48% were detected once. The biggest ten clones account for under 3% of the sample.

TCR repertoires of sorted CD4+ and CD8+ blood T cells from severe aplastic anemia patients and healthy subjects were deep-sequenced in the study. Ficoll-Paque density gradient centrifugation was used to isolate peripheral blood mononuclear cells. CD4+ and CD8+ T cells were sorted by FACS or magnetic beads before DNA extraction. In its sample, this clonotype was seen many times. It lacks a known antigen. No base quality information exists; no much larger clone differs at one position. The chain is encoded by TRBV27 joined to TRBJ1-5; too little of a D gene remains to name it. Input material: sorted CD4+, CD8+, or CD8+CD57+ T cells (not recorded which) from PBMCs. The receptor was isolated from a human donor in good health, serving as a control. The DNA is as follows: TGTGCCAGCAGAAGGGCTACAACCAGTTATAGCAATCAGCCCCAGCATTTT. Translated, this gives CASRRATTSYSNQPQHF.